The 23 T cell receptor beta chains in this list originate from one sample, sequenced in a study of T cell repertoires in cytomegalovirus infection. What these receptors recognize is not known. TCRdb called the reads again in MiXCR, with one record for every CDR3 protein. The sample consists of roughly 730,000 distinct CDR3 sequences, around 30% of them appearing once. The sample here was cultured PBMCs, taken from culture after CMV antigen stimulation. Source of these receptors: a human donor in good health (CMV status not recorded). Some clones in this sample may be carry-over from other donors' samples.

This clonotype was seen ten or more times. The chain has TRBV7-2 and TRBJ1-5; no definite D call. Germline V gives CDR1 SGHTA, CDR2 FQGNSA. V lost 1 base to trimming and J lost 5 bases, with 9 bases between them. The length of the CDR3 is 14 residues. CDR3 loop: CASSLEIPYQPQHF. As DNA, the CDR3 is TGTGCCAGCAGCTTAGAGATCCCTTATCAGCCCCAGCATTTT.

This clonotype was seen only a few times. V and J are TRBV20-1 and TRBJ2-7, with 12 bases fitting TRBD2. Per the germline V gene, CDR1 is DFQATT and CDR2 is SNEGSKA (reference sequence). V gave up 7 bases and J gave up 5 bases; unmatched junction bases: 6. The CDR3 runs to 13 residues. CDR3 region: CSGLAGGLDEQYF. The CDR3 DNA is TGCAGTGGTCTAGCGGGGGGGCTCGACGAGCAGTACTTC.

This clonotype was seen once. One end of the junction fails to match germline, which may point to a read error. This chain joins TRBV7-2 and TRBJ2-1, with unresolved D. Looked up from germline, CDR1 is SGHTA and CDR2 is FQGNSA. CDR3 length equals 15 residues. CDR3 in amino acids: CASSQRLLAYNQQFF. CDR3 bases: TGTGCCAGCAGCCAAAGACTCCTCGCCTACAATCAGCAGTTCTTC.

This clonotype turned up a few times. This sequence joins TRBV11-2 and TRBJ2-7, with TRBD1 matching over 11 bases. The CDR3 has 14 amino acids. Germline V CDR1 and CDR2: SGHAT, FQNNGV. Trimming at V came to 6 bases and at J to 4 bases, leaving 5 bases not matched to a gene. CDR3 in DNA: TGTGCCAGCAGATCCGGGACAGGGGGTTACGAGCAGTACTTC. Residues: CASRSGTGGYEQYF.

This clonotype came up many times. The chain is built from TRBV7-8 and TRBJ2-3, with D perhaps TRBD2 (6 bases). This CDR3 has 15 residues. V was cut by 2 bases and J by 4 bases, with 13 bases left in between. Germline values: CDR1 SGHVS, CDR2 FQNEAQ. The CDR3 sequence is CASSLWDWGSDTQYF. CDR3 coding DNA: TGTGCCAGCAGCTTATGGGACTGGGGCTCAGATACGCAGTATTTT.

Concerning this clonotype: A read error may account for a junction end that differs from germline. This chain links TRBV7-2 with TRBJ2-1; TRBD2 is a possible D gene (6 bases). This CDR3 contains 12 residues. Germline V lookup: CDR1 SGHTA, CDR2 FQGNSA. In nucleotides, the CDR3 is TGTGCCAGCAGCTTAGAGGTGGGAGGAGGCGTTTTC. Its protein product is CASSLEVGGGVF. Full variable domain (outside the CDR3, taken from reference TRBV7-2 and TRBJ2-1): GAGVSQSPSNKVTEKGKDVELRCDPISGHTALYWYRQSLGQGLEFLIYFQGNSAPDKSGLPSDRFSAERTGGSVSTLTIQRTQQEDSAVYLCASSLEVGGGVFGPGTRLTVL.

The rearrangement joins TRBV2 to TRBJ1-3; tentatively, D is TRBD1 (5 bases). CDR3 length: 16 residues. Germline CDR1 SNHLY, CDR2 FYNNEI. V dropped 4 bases and J dropped 0 bases, with 13 bases sitting between them. The CDR3 region has the DNA TGTGCCAGCAGTGCGGGACGACTCAACTCTGGAAACACCATATATTTT. Translated: CASSAGRLNSGNTIYF.

This clonotype was seen a handful of times. V gene TRBV6-2 or TRBV6-3 combines with J gene TRBJ2-7, with TRBD2 matching over 12 bases. The CDR3 has 16 residues. The V gene end was trimmed by 2 bases and the J gene end by 3 bases; junction bases not matched to a gene: 5. CDR1 is MNHEY and CDR2 is SVGEGT in the germline V gene. CDR3 bases: TGTGCCAGCAGTTACCGGCTAGCGGGGGGGAACTACGAGCAGTACTTC. Its protein is CASSYRLAGGNYEQYF.

This clonotype was detected a few times. The V call is TRBV7-2, the J call TRBJ2-1; D is undetermined. The CDR3 spans 15 residues. The V gene lost 3 bases and the J gene lost 0 bases, with 9 bases spanning the gap. Germline V lookup: CDR1 SGHTA, CDR2 FQGNSA. CDR3 sequence reads: CASSFYPSSYNEQFF. The CDR3, as DNA: TGTGCCAGCAGCTTCTATCCGAGCTCCTACAATGAGCAGTTCTTC.

The chain combines TRBV7-6 with TRBJ2-7; 7 bases are shared with TRBD1. V was pared by 8 bases and J by 2 bases, with 6 bases of the junction left unmatched. Germline values: CDR1 SGHVS, CDR2 FNYEAQ. CDR3 length: 13 residues. CDR3 DNA sequence: TGTGCCAGCGGTACCGGGACAGCCTACGAGCAGTACTTC. This sequence encodes CASGTGTAYEQYF.

V and J are TRBV12-3 or TRBV12-4 and TRBJ1-1, with D possibly being TRBD1 (5 bases). The CDR3 is 15 residues long. Trimming took 7 bases from V and 4 from J, leaving 19 bases between them. The CDR3 spells CASTLTWRGGTEAFF. CDR3 nucleotides: TGTGCCAGCACTCTGACTTGGAGGGGTGGCACTGAAGCTTTCTTT.

The DNA for the CDR3 is TGTGCCAGCAGCGACATAGCCGACGAGCAGTACTTC. Translated, it gives CASSDIADEQYF. The chain has TRBV11-1 and TRBJ2-7; D gene unclear. Germline V gene sequence: CDR1 SGHAT, CDR2 FQDESV (reference sequence). There are 12 residues in the CDR3. V dropped 5 bases and J dropped 5 bases, with 10 bases sitting between them.

The chain carries TRBV6-5 and TRBJ2-3; a weak D match, TRBD2 (6 bases). This CDR3 comprises 15 residues. The germline gives CDR1 MNHEY, CDR2 SVGAGI. V lost 5 bases and J lost 4, with 16 bases in between. In nucleotides, the CDR3 is TGTGCCAGCAGTCGGATCGGGAGCCCCCCAGATACGCAGTATTTT. Translation gives CASSRIGSPPDTQYF.

This clonotype turned up a few times. The rearrangement uses TRBV24-1 and TRBJ2-3; tentatively, D is TRBD2 (5 bases). The V end was cut by 2 bases, the J end by 4 bases, with 12 bases between. The length of the CDR3 is 15 residues. Germline lookup yields CDR1 KGHDR and CDR2 SFDVKD. In DNA, the CDR3 is TGTGCCACCAGTGATTCTAGACTAAGCTCAGATACGCAGTATTTT. Amino acid sequence: CATSDSRLSSDTQYF.

This chain links TRBV4-1 with TRBJ2-7, with D perhaps matching TRBD1 (5 bases). CDR1 and CDR2 from the germline V gene are MGHRA and YSYEKL. This CDR3 contains 14 residues. V was shortened by 2 bases and J by 0 bases, with 8 bases between the two germline ends. CDR3 nucleotides: TGCGCCAGCAGCCAACCAGACAGCTCCTACGAGCAGTACTTC. Translating it yields CASSQPDSSYEQYF.

The chain couples TRBV2 to TRBJ1-1; D remains ambiguous. V lost 7 bases to trimming and J lost 6 bases, with 15 bases between them. CDR1 and CDR2 from the germline V gene are SNHLY and FYNNEI. This CDR3 is built from 13 residues. CDR3 amino acids: CASTLDGEAEAFF. The DNA of the CDR3 is TGTGCCAGCACCTTGGACGGTGAAGCTGAAGCTTTCTTT.

This chain joins TRBV10-2 and TRBJ2-7, with 7 bases identical to TRBD2. From germline, CDR1 is WSHSY and CDR2 SAAADI. Unmatched junction bases numbered 11, after V lost 5 bases and J lost 7 bases. The CDR3 length is 14 residues. The CDR3, as DNA: TGCGCCAGCAGTCAGACTAGCTGGAGAGGAGAGCAGTACTTC. Residues: CASSQTSWRGEQYF.

This clonotype was observed a handful of times. J is TRBJ2-3 and V is TRBV12-3 or TRBV12-4; a weak D match, TRBD2 (6 bases). The CDR3 consists of 18 residues. Trimming cost V 6 bases and J 1 base, with 23 bases left between them. CDR3 sequence: CASSPEWGVTGGTDTQYF. The CDR3 nucleotides are TGTGCCAGCAGCCCCGAATGGGGGGTAACGGGGGGCACAGATACGCAGTATTTT.

This clonotype was detected a few times. The rearrangement links TRBV6-1 to TRBJ1-5; D remains ambiguous. This CDR3 has 15 amino acids. Trimming removed 5 bases at V and 5 bases at J, with 16 bases between. Germline-derived CDR1 and CDR2 are MNHNS and SASEGT. The CDR3 protein is CASSLGMTIHQPQHF. The CDR3, as DNA: TGTGCCAGCAGTCTAGGCATGACTATCCATCAGCCCCAGCATTTT.

This clonotype was counted only a few times. CDR3 nucleotides: TGTGCCAGCCGGGGAGAGTATCAGCCCCAGCATTTT. Its protein product is CASRGEYQPQHF. The rearrangement links TRBV18 to TRBJ1-5; the D is unclear. In germline, CDR1 is KGHSH, CDR2 LQKENI. V was pared by 8 bases and J by 5 bases, with 10 bases between. This CDR3 spans 12 amino acids.

This clonotype was seen a few times. The J gene is TRBJ2-3, the V gene TRBV5-1, with D perhaps given as TRBD1 or TRBD2 (6 bases each). Germline V gene data show CDR1 as SGHRS and CDR2 as YFSETQ. Trimming took 5 bases from V and 0 from J, leaving 16 bases between them. The CDR3 runs to 16 residues. Here the CDR3 reads CASRRRGDQSTDTQYF. The CDR3 DNA reads TGCGCCAGCAGGAGGAGGGGGGACCAAAGCACAGATACGCAGTATTTT.

V and J are TRBV20-1 and TRBJ2-1; 8 positions agree with TRBD2. The V gene's germline CDR1 is DFQATT and CDR2 SNEGSKA (reference sequence). V shed 1 base, J shed 7 bases, and the junction held 9 bases outside the gene matches. The CDR3 consists of 15 residues. CDR3: CSARVASSGMNEQFF. As DNA, the CDR3 is TGCAGTGCTAGAGTCGCGAGTAGCGGGATGAATGAGCAGTTCTTC.

This rearrangement joins TRBV19 to TRBJ2-5; a possible D gene is TRBD1 (5 bases). CDR1 LNHDA and CDR2 SQIVND come from the germline V gene (reference sequence). This CDR3 has 15 residues. V lost 5 bases and J lost 5, with 18 bases in between. The CDR3: CASSEYDSSGETQYF. For the CDR3, the DNA is TGTGCCAGTAGTGAGTATGACAGCTCAGGGGAGACCCAGTACTTC.